Following are 32 T cell receptor beta chains from one sample sequenced in a study of response to subunit inactivated influenza vaccine. Each CDR3 protein is one row after TCRdb ran MiXCR on the RT-PCR reads. The table has fewer than 250,000 distinct CDR3 sequences, over 13% seen once. The sample consisted of CD8+ T cells sorted from PBMCs, taken roughly 5 days after vaccination. These receptors were obtained from a man aged 50 to 60 who received an inactivated influenza vaccine.

A few counts support this clonotype. The V gene is TRBV14, the J gene TRBJ2-7; D is undetermined. The germline V and J ends were trimmed by 0 bases and 4 bases, with 10 bases remaining between them. Germline CDR1 and CDR2: SGHDN and FVKESK. The length of the CDR3 is 14 residues. This chain's CDR3 is CASSQDGMGYEQYF. The CDR3 DNA follows: TGTGCCAGCAGCCAAGACGGTATGGGTTACGAGCAGTACTTC.

The rearrangement joins TRBV2 to TRBJ1-4, with 9 bases identical to TRBD1. CDR1 and CDR2 from the germline V gene are SNHLY and FYNNEI. The CDR3 sequence is 17 residues long. V was pared by 10 bases and J by 8 bases, with 20 bases of the junction left unmatched. CDR3 residues: CAIQIINDRGFGEKLFF. In DNA form, the CDR3 reads TGTGCCATTCAGATCATCAATGACAGGGGGTTTGGAGAAAAACTGTTTTTT.

The chain is built from TRBV11-2 and TRBJ2-1, with 9 bases that match TRBD1. The length of the CDR3 is 12 residues. With 3 bases clipped from V and 10 bases from J, the junction kept 1 base outside the gene matches. The germline CDR1 and CDR2 sequences are SGHAT and FQNNGV. CDR3 sequence reads: CASSLDRGEQFF. The CDR3, as DNA: TGTGCCAGCAGCTTGGACAGGGGCGAGCAGTTCTTC.

This clonotype was counted a few times. The rearrangement uses TRBV6-2 or TRBV6-3 and TRBJ2-1; D may be TRBD1 (6 bases). Germline V gene sequence: CDR1 MNHEY, CDR2 SVGEGT. Trimming pared 6 bases from V and 4 bases from J, leaving 16 bases between. The CDR3 contains 15 residues. As DNA, the CDR3 is TGTGCCAGCAGATTCACAGGGACGGCGTACAATGAGCAGTTCTTC. Protein: CASRFTGTAYNEQFF.

As DNA, the CDR3 is TGTGCCTGGAGTTTCGGGGTCGCCTACGAGCAGTACTTC. Translated, it gives CAWSFGVAYEQYF. V usage is TRBV30 and J usage is TRBJ2-7, with D maybe TRBD2 (5 bases). The CDR3 covers 13 residues. The V and J ends lost 2 bases and 2 bases respectively, with 10 bases between them. Germline lookup yields CDR1 GTSNPN and CDR2 SVGIG (reference sequence).

The V gene is TRBV7-2, the J gene TRBJ2-2; 11 bases are shared with TRBD2. Germline CDR1 reads SGHTA; CDR2 reads FQGNSA. This CDR3 has 16 amino acids. V lost 8 bases and J lost 5; bases outside the gene matches: 10. CDR3 sequence reads: CASRGLAGGRTGELFF. The CDR3 nucleotides are TGTGCCAGCCGGGGGCTAGCGGGGGGTAGAACCGGGGAGCTGTTTTTT.

The count of this clonotype is one. No conserved phenylalanine or tryptophan ends this CDR3, so it is likely a read error. The CDR3 DNA follows: TGCAGTGCTAGAGACCGGGACGGAACTCAACTCTACGAGCAGTACCTC. As protein: CSARDRDGTQLYEQYL. The chain employs TRBV20-1 and TRBJ2-7, with D perhaps being TRBD1 or TRBD2 (5 bases each). V was clipped by 0 bases and J by 3 bases, with 18 bases between them. The CDR3 is 16 amino acids. Per germline, CDR1 DFQATT and CDR2 SNEGSKA (reference sequence).

The count of this clonotype is one. The chain combines TRBV19 with TRBJ2-2, with a tentative D call TRBD2 (6 bases). The CDR3 is made up of 16 amino acids. Trimming cost V 7 bases and J 5 bases, with 20 bases left between them. Germline V gene data show CDR1 as LNHDA and CDR2 as SQIVND (reference sequence). The CDR3 here is CASTRNRLGVTGELFF. CDR3 coding DNA: TGTGCCAGTACTCGAAACCGACTAGGGGTTACCGGGGAGCTGTTTTTT.

The V gene is TRBV3-1, the J gene TRBJ2-3; 14 nucleotides match TRBD2. The germline V gene encodes CDR1 LGHDT and CDR2 YNNKEL (reference sequence). The V segment lost 6 bases and the J segment 2 bases; nucleotides outside the gene matches: 13. This CDR3 region has 19 residues. Here the CDR3 DNA reads TGTGCCAGCAGTTTAGACGGACTAGCGGGGGGACGAATCACAGATACGCAGTATTTT. Protein product: CASSLDGLAGGRITDTQYF.

This chain connects TRBV28 to TRBJ2-1, with D uncertain. This CDR3 has 16 amino acids. The germline V gene has CDR1 MDHEN and CDR2 SYDVKM. Between the trimmed V and J ends, which lost 3 bases and 0 bases, there was a span of 12 bases. CDR3 DNA: TGTGCCAGCAGTTTCATCGAGGAGAGCTCCTACAATGAGCAGTTCTTC. It is translated as CASSFIEESSYNEQFF.

This sequence joins TRBV30 and TRBJ2-1; TRBD2 agrees at 7 bases. After removal of 0 bases from V and 6 bases from J, the junction contained 8 bases not matched to a gene. Germline V gene lookup returns CDR1 GTSNPN and CDR2 SVGIG (reference sequence). The CDR3 length is 15 residues. CDR3 sequence: CAWSVNPGGFNEQFF. DNA for the CDR3: TGTGCCTGGAGTGTAAACCCGGGAGGCTTCAATGAGCAGTTCTTC.

V and J are TRBV7-9 and TRBJ2-7; 9 nucleotides match TRBD1. CDR3 length equals 15 residues. Trimming removed 5 bases from V and 1 base from J; junction bases left unmatched: 6. Germline values: CDR1 SEHNR, CDR2 FQNEAQ (reference sequence). The DNA for the CDR3 is TGTGCCAGCAGCCTCCCGGGACAGGGTTCCTACGAGCAGTACTTC. This translates into CASSLPGQGSYEQYF.

This clonotype occurred once. A much larger clone lies one base from this, so it may be a read error. The chain joins TRBV6-2 or TRBV6-3 to TRBJ2-7; 7 nucleotides align to TRBD1. Per the germline V gene, CDR1 is MNHEY and CDR2 is SVGEGT. This CDR3 spans 13 amino acids. The CDR3 reads CVSSYFDRVEQYF. The CDR3 DNA sequence: TGTGTCAGCAGTTACTTCGACAGGGTTGAGCAGTACTTC.

The chain recombines TRBV7-7 with TRBJ2-3; D is ambiguous. Trimming took off 0 bases at V and 5 bases at J, with 9 bases between the two ends. The CDR3 is 14 amino acids. In germline, CDR1 is SSHAT, CDR2 FNYEAQ (reference sequence). The CDR3 loop reads CASSLAPEQDTQYF. CDR3 nucleotide sequence: TGTGCCAGCAGCTTAGCACCAGAGCAAGATACGCAGTATTTT.

The chain is built from TRBV30 and TRBJ2-7; 7 bases map to TRBD1. V lost 2 bases to trimming and J lost 7 bases; unmatched junction nucleotides: 8. The V gene's germline CDR1 is GTSNPN and CDR2 SVGIG (reference sequence). This CDR3 has 13 residues. The CDR3 region has the DNA TGTGCCTGGAGTCCGGGACAGCGCGTAGAGCAGTACTTC. It yields the protein CAWSPGQRVEQYF.

This rearrangement joins TRBV20-1 to TRBJ2-5, with D hard to call. V lost 1 base and J 5 bases, leaving 14 bases between the germline ends. Germline V gene data show CDR1 as DFQATT and CDR2 as SNEGSKA (reference sequence). CDR3 length: 14 residues. CDR3 region: CSARGLGSGETQYF. CDR3 nucleotides: TGCAGTGCTAGAGGTCTAGGGTCCGGGGAGACCCAGTACTTC.

The CDR3 nucleotides are TGTGCCAGCAGTTATCCCGGGGGTGGCACAGATACGCAGTATTTT. Amino acid sequence: CASSYPGGGTDTQYF. The rearrangement joins TRBV6-5 to TRBJ2-3, with D possibly TRBD2 on 6 matching bases. V was clipped by 3 bases and J by 1 base, with 11 bases between them. This CDR3 has 15 residues. The germline gives CDR1 MNHEY, CDR2 SVGAGI.

The genes are TRBV10-3 and TRBJ2-7; 9 bases agree with TRBD2. In germline, CDR1 is ENHRY, CDR2 SYGVKD. With 0 bases clipped from V and 6 bases from J, the junction kept 6 bases outside the gene matches. There are 15 residues in the CDR3. The DNA for the CDR3 is TGTGCCATCAGTGAGTCGACCCTAGCGGGACTCGAGCAGTACTTC. This encodes CAISESTLAGLEQYF.

This sequence joins TRBV30 and TRBJ1-4; unclear D gene. The CDR3 totals 12 residues. V was trimmed by 0 bases and J by 17 bases, leaving 16 bases between them. CDR1 is GTSNPN and CDR2 is SVGIG in the germline V gene (reference sequence). In DNA form, the CDR3 reads TGTGCCTGGAGTGTTTTGGCGGGAGCTGTTTTTTTT. Translation gives CAWSVLAGAVFF.

Only a few counts were recorded for this clonotype. V usage is TRBV5-6 and J usage is TRBJ2-2; 9 bases are shared with TRBD2. The CDR3 spans 17 residues. V trimming: 0 bases; J trimming: 0 bases; junction bases outside the gene matches: 3. Germline CDR1 reads SGHDT; CDR2 reads YYEEEE. CDR3 amino acids: CASSLASGIANTGELFF. The CDR3 DNA is TGTGCCAGCAGCTTGGCTAGCGGGATCGCGAACACCGGGGAGCTGTTTTTT.

The chain carries TRBV28 and TRBJ2-1, with 12 bases lining up with TRBD1. The junction had 9 bases not matched to a gene; V was cut back by 2 bases and J by 4 bases. Germline values: CDR1 MDHEN, CDR2 SYDVKM. This CDR3 is built from 18 residues. CDR3 loop: CASSLEWKGQGAYNEQFF. As DNA, the CDR3 is TGTGCCAGCAGTTTAGAGTGGAAGGGACAGGGGGCTTACAATGAGCAGTTCTTC.

CDR3 residues: CASTIGHFTDTQYF. The CDR3 DNA is TGTGCCAGCACCATTGGCCACTTCACAGATACGCAGTATTTT. The V and J genes are TRBV5-5 and TRBJ2-3; D is undetermined. Germline-derived CDR1 and CDR2 are SGHKS and YYEKEE (reference sequence). This CDR3 region has 14 residues. V shed 6 bases and J shed 2 bases, with 13 bases lying between them.

This clonotype was seen more than once but under ten times. The chain carries TRBV11-2 and TRBJ2-2; D is perhaps TRBD1 or TRBD2 (5 bases each). The CDR3 extends over 13 amino acids. Trimming stripped 5 bases from V and 5 bases from J, with 9 bases between. Germline V gene sequence: CDR1 SGHAT, CDR2 FQNNGV. The DNA of the CDR3 is TGTGCCAGCAGCAGATGGGGGACCGGGGAGCTGTTTTTT. Protein product: CASSRWGTGELFF.

This clonotype was observed a few times. V and J are TRBV7-2 and TRBJ2-1, with 8 bases fitting TRBD2. CDR1 and CDR2 from the germline V gene are SGHTA and FQGNSA. CDR3 length equals 13 residues. V shed 1 base, J shed 8 bases, and the junction held 1 base outside the gene matches. CDR3 DNA: TGTGCCAGCAGCTTAGGGACTAGCTATGAGCAGTTCTTC. It yields the protein CASSLGTSYEQFF.

Notes on this clonotype: This could be a read error, since a much larger clone is one nucleotide away. The chain has TRBV29-1 and TRBJ2-3; possibly TRBD2 for D (5 bases). The CDR3 totals 16 residues. CDR1 SQVTM and CDR2 ANQGSEA come from the germline V gene. V lost 7 bases and J 0 bases, leaving 20 bases between the germline ends. As DNA, the CDR3 is TGCAGCGCGGCAAATAGCGTAATCGCTAGCACAGATACGCAGTATTTT. Protein product: CSAANSVIASTDTQYF.

The chain recombines TRBV27 with TRBJ1-2; D gene unclear. The CDR3 has 13 amino acids. The ends were cut back, 4 bases at V and 5 bases at J, with 11 bases in the middle. From germline, CDR1 is MNHEY and CDR2 SMNVEV (reference sequence). CDR3 in DNA: TGTGCCAGCAGTTCCCACGGCCCTTATGGCTACACCTTC. Its translation is CASSSHGPYGYTF.

The sample holds a few counts of this clonotype. This chain uses TRBV4-3 with TRBJ2-7; 10 bases are shared with TRBD2. V was clipped by 1 base and J by 0 bases; unmatched bases: 6. In germline, CDR1 is LGHNA, CDR2 YSLEER. The CDR3 has 17 amino acids. CDR3 amino acids: CASSQGVLAGNSYEQYF. The CDR3 coding sequence is TGCGCCAGCAGCCAAGGGGTACTAGCGGGGAACTCCTACGAGCAGTACTTC.

This clonotype occurred a few times. The genes are TRBV5-1 and TRBJ1-1; a weak D match, TRBD1 (5 bases). V lost 0 bases to trimming and J lost 4 bases, with 25 bases between them. CDR1 is SGHRS, CDR2 YFSETQ, per germline. This CDR3 has 19 amino acids. CDR3 residues: CASSLVGSGRGPRSTEAFF. CDR3 sequence (DNA): TGCGCCAGCAGCTTGGTGGGGTCTGGACGGGGCCCTCGATCCACTGAAGCTTTCTTT.

The rearrangement links TRBV20-1 to TRBJ2-7; D remains unclear. Per the germline V gene, CDR1 is DFQATT and CDR2 is SNEGSKA (reference sequence). The germline V and J ends were trimmed by 3 bases and 1 base, with 13 bases remaining between them. The CDR3 spans 14 residues. CDR3 DNA sequence: TGCAGTGCTAGTTCGGGCACCCCATCCTACGAGCAGTACTTC. This gives the protein CSASSGTPSYEQYF.

With respect to this clonotype: In this CDR3 the conserved last residue, phenylalanine or tryptophan, is missing, so a read error is likely. This chain connects TRBV7-9 to TRBJ2-6; no definite D call. The germline V gene has CDR1 SEHNR and CDR2 FQNEAQ (reference sequence). The ends were cut back, 10 bases at V and 1 base at J, with 5 bases in the middle. The CDR3 contains 12 residues. The CDR3 coding sequence is TGTGCCATCAAATCTGGGGCCAACGTCCTGACTTCC. Translated: CAIKSGANVLTS.

The chain carries TRBV7-8 and TRBJ2-1, with TRBD2 matching 11 bases. This CDR3 comprises 16 residues. In germline, CDR1 is SGHVS, CDR2 FQNEAQ. The trim removed 4 bases at V and 3 bases at J, leaving 5 bases unmatched. CDR3 region: CASSSYSGRVYNEQFF. The CDR3, as DNA: TGTGCCAGCAGCTCGTATAGCGGGAGGGTCTACAATGAGCAGTTCTTC. Full variable domain (remainder filled in from reference TRBV7-8 and TRBJ2-1): GAGVSQSPRYKVAKRGQDVALRCDPISGHVSLFWYQQALGQGPEFLTYFQNEAQLDKSGLPSDRFFAERPEGSVSTLKIQRTQQEDSAVYLCASSSYSGRVYNEQFFGPGTRLTVL.

This clonotype has at least ten counts. The rearrangement joins TRBV7-2 to TRBJ1-3; 7 nucleotides match TRBD1. This CDR3 region has 14 residues. After removal of 6 bases from V and 4 bases from J, the junction contained 6 bases not matched to a gene. The germline gives CDR1 SGHTA, CDR2 FQGNSA. This chain's CDR3 is CASSSTGEGNTIYF. CDR3 coding DNA: TGTGCCAGCAGTTCTACAGGGGAAGGAAACACCATATATTTT. Full variable domain (rest looked up from reference TRBV7-2 and TRBJ1-3): GAGVSQSPSNKVTEKGKDVELRCDPISGHTALYWYRQSLGQGLEFLIYFQGNSAPDKSGLPSDRFSAERTGGSVSTLTIQRTQQEDSAVYLCASSSTGEGNTIYFGEGSWLTVV.